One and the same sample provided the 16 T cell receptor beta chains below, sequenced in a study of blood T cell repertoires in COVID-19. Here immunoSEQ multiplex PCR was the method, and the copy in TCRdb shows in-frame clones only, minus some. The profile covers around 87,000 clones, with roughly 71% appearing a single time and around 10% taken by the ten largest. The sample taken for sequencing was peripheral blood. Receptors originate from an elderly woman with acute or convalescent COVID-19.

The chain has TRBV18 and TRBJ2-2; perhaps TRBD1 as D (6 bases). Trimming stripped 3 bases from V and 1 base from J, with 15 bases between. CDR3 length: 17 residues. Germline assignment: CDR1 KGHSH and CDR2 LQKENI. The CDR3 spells CASSPYFNRENTGELFF. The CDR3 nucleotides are TGTGCCAGCTCACCGTACTTCAACAGGGAGAACACCGGGGAGCTGTTTTTT.

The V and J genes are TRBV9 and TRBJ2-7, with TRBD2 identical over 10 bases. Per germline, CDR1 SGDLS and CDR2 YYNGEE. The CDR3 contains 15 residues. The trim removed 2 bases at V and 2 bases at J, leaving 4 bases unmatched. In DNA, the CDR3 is TGTGCCAGCAGCGTCGGGACTAGCGTCACCTACGAGCAGTACTTC. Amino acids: CASSVGTSVTYEQYF.

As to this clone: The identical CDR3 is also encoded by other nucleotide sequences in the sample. CDR3 coding DNA: TGTGCCAGCAGTGAACTCCCGCCAGGAAGCAATCAGCCCCAGCATTTT. Translating it yields CASSELPPGSNQPQHF. This chain joins TRBV6-1 and TRBJ1-5; no clear D. The CDR3 spans 16 residues. Germline CDR1 reads MNHNS; CDR2 reads SASEGT. V was pared by 2 bases and J by 1 base, with 12 bases between.

The CDR3 region is CASSYGLAGGLETQYF. DNA of the CDR3: TGTGCCAGCAGTTACGGACTAGCGGGAGGTTTAGAGACCCAGTACTTC. The chain is built from TRBV6-2 or TRBV6-3 and TRBJ2-5; 14 bases are a match to TRBD2. The CDR3 is 16 residues long. The germline V gene encodes CDR1 MNHEY and CDR2 SVGEGT. The trim removed 2 bases at V and 4 bases at J, leaving 3 bases unmatched.

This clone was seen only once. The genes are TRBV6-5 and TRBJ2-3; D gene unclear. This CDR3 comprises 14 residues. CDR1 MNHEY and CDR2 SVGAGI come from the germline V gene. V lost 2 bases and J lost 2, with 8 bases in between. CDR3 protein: CASSYPGFTDTQYF. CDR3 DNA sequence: TGTGCCAGCAGTTACCCCGGTTTCACAGATACGCAGTATTTT.

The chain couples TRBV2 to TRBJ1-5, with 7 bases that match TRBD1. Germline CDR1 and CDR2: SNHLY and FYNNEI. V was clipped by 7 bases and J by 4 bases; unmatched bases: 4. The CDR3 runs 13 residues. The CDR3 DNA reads TGTGCCAGCATGGGGACAGAGAATCAGCCCCAGCATTTT. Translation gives CASMGTENQPQHF. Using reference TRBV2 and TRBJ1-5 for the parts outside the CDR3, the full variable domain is EPEVTQTPSHQVTQMGQEVILRCVPISNHLYFYWYRQILGQKVEFLVSFYNNEISEKSEIFDDQFSVERPDGSNFTLKIRSTKLEDSAMYFCASMGTENQPQHFGDGTRLSIL.

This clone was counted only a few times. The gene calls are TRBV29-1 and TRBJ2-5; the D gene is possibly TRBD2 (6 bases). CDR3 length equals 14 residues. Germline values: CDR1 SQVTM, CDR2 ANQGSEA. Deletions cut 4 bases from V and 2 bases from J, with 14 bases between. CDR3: CSVVLAALQETQYF. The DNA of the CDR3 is TGCAGCGTTGTATTAGCGGCCTTGCAAGAGACCCAGTACTTC.

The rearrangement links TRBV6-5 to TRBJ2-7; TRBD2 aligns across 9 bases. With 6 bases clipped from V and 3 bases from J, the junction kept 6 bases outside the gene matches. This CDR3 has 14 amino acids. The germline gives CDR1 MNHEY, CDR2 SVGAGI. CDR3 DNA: TGTGCCAGCAGCAATAGCGGGGGAAGCTACGAGCAGTACTTC. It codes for CASSNSGGSYEQYF.

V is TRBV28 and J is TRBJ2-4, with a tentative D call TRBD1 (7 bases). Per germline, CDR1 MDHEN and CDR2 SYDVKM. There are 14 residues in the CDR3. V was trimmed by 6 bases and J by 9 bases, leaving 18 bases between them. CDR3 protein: CASSQGQGGAIQYF. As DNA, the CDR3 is TGTGCCAGCAGCCAGGGGCAGGGGGGAGCCATTCAGTACTTC. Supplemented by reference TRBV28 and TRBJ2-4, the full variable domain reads DVKVTQSSRYLVKRTGEKVFLECVQDMDHENMFWYRQDPGLGLRLIYFSYDVKMKEKGDIPEGYSVSREKKERFSLILESASTNQTSMYLCASSQGQGGAIQYFGAGTRLSVL.

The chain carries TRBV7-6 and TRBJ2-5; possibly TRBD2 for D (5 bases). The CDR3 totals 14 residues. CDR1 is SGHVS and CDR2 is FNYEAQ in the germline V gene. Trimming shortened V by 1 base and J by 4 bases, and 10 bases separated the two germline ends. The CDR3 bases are TGTGCCAGCAGCTTAGAAGGGAGTCGAGAGACCCAGTACTTC. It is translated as CASSLEGSRETQYF.

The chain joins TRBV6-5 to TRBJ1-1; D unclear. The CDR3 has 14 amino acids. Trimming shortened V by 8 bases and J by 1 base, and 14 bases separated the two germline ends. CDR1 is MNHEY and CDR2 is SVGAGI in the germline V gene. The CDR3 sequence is CASSLTGENTEAFF. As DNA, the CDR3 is TGTGCCAGCTCTTTAACCGGGGAGAACACTGAAGCTTTCTTT.

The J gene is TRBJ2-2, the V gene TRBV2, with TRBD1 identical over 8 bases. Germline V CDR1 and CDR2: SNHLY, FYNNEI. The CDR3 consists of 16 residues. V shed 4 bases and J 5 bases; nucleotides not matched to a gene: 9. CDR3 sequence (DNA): TGTGCCAGCAGTGGACCGGGACAGGTGTTAACCGGGGAGCTGTTTTTT. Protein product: CASSGPGQVLTGELFF.

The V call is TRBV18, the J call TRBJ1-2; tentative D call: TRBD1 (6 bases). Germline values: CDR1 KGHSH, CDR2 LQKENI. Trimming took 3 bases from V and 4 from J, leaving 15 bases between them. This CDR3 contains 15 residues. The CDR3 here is CASSPSRQDLYGYTF. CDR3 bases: TGTGCCAGCTCACCGTCCCGACAGGACCTCTATGGCTACACCTTC.

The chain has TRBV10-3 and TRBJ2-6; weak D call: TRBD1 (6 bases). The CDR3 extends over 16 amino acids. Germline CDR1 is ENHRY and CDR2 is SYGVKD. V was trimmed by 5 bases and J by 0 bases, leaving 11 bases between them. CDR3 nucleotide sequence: TGTGCCATCAGTCAGTGGACAGACTCTGGGGCCAACGTCCTGACTTTC. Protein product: CAISQWTDSGANVLTF.

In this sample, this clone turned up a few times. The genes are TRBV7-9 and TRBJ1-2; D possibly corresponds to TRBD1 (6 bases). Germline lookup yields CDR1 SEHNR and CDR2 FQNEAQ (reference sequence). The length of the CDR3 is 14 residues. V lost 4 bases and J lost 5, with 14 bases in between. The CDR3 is CASSSPGTPYGYTF. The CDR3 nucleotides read TGTGCCAGCAGCTCGCCCGGGACACCTTATGGCTACACCTTC.

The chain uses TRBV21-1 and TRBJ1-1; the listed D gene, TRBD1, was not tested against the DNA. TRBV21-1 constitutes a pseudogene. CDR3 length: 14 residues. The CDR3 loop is CASSRLQGNTEAFF. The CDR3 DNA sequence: TGTGCCAGCAGCAGACTCCAGGGGAACACTGAAGCTTTCTTT.